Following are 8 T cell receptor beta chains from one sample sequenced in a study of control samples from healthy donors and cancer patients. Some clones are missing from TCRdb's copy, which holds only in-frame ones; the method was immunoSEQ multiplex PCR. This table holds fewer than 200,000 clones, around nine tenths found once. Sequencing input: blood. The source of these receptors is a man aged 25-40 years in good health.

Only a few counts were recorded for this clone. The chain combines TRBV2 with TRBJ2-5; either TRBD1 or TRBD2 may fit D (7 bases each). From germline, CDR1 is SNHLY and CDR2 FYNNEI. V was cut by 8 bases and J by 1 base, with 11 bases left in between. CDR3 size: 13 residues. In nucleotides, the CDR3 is TGTGCCAGCGGGGGGGACAGCCAAGAGACCCAGTACTTC. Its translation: CASGGDSQETQYF.

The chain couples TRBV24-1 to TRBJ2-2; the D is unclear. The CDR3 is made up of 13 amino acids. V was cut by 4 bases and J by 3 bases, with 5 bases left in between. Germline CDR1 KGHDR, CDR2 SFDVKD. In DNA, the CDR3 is TGTGCCACCAGTGACTGGGACACCGGGGAGCTGTTTTTT. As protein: CATSDWDTGELFF.

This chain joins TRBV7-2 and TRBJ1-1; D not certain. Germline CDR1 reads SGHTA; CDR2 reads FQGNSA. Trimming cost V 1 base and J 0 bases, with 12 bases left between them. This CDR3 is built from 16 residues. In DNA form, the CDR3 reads TGTGCCAGCAGCTTAGGAGTAGGGCTTATGAACACTGAAGCTTTCTTT. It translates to CASSLGVGLMNTEAFF. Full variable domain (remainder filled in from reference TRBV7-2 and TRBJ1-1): GAGVSQSPSNKVTEKGKDVELRCDPISGHTALYWYRQSLGQGLEFLIYFQGNSAPDKSGLPSDRFSAERTGGSVSTLTIQRTQQEDSAVYLCASSLGVGLMNTEAFFGQGTRLTVV.

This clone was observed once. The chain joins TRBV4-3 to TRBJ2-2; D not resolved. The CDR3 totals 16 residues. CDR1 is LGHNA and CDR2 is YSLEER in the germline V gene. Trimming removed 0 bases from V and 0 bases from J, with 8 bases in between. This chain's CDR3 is CASSQDSAPNTGELFF. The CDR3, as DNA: TGCGCCAGCAGCCAAGATTCGGCGCCGAACACCGGGGAGCTGTTTTTT.

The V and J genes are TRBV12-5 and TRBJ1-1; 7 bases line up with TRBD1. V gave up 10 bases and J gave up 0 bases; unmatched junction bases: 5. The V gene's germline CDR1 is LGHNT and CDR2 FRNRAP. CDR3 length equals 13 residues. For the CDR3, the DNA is TGTGCTACGAGGGACAGATTGAACACTGAAGCTTTCTTT. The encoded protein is CATRDRLNTEAFF.

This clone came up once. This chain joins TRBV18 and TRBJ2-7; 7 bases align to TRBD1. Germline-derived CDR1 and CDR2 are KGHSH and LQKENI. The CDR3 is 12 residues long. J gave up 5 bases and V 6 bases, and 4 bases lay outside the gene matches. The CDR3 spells CASSPGQNEQYF. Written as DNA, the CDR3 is TGTGCCAGCTCCCCGGGACAGAACGAGCAGTACTTC. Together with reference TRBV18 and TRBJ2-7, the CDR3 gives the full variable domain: NAGVMQNPRHLVRRRGQEARLRCSPMKGHSHVYWYRQLPEEGLKFMVYLQKENIIDESGMPKERFSAEFPKEGPSILRIQQVVRGDSAAYFCASSPGQNEQYFGPGTRLTVT.

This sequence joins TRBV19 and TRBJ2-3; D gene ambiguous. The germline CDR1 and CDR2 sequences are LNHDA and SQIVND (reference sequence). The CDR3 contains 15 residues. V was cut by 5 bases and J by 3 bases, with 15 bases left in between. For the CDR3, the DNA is TGTGCCAGTAGTTCCCCGCGTGTGGGGACAGATACGCAGTATTTT. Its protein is CASSSPRVGTDTQYF.

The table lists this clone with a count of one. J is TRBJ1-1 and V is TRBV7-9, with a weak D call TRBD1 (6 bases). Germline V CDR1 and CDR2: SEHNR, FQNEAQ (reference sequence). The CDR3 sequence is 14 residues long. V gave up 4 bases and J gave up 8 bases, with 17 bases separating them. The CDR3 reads CASSSRGGATEAFF. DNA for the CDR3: TGTGCCAGCAGCTCCCGGGGGGGGGCCACCGAAGCTTTCTTT.